This entry features one TCR beta chain sequence. V lost 3 bases and J 2 bases, leaving 11 bases between the germline ends. Germline assignment: CDR1 KGHSH and CDR2 LQKENI. The CDR3 is 15 residues long. The sample is drawn from a study of T cells in Graves' hyperthyroidism and ophthalmopathy. Diagnostic decisions used clinical symptoms, serum thyroxine and TRAb, thyroid ultrasound and orbital computed tomography. Researchers took RNA transcripts and amplified the TCR beta CDR3 regions from them. TCR CDR3 regions were first amplified by RT-PCR with HTBI primers. MiXCR, applied by TCRdb to the multiplex PCR reads, yields one record per CDR3 protein. The top ten hold 40% of the sample, which has more than 300,000 distinct CDR3 sequences, about a fifth seen once.

This sequence originates from a man in his late teens or twenties with Graves' ophthalmopathy. The genes are TRBV18 and TRBJ1-5, with TRBD1 as a possible D gene (5 bases). Sequenced material: blood. CDR3 coding DNA: TGTGCCAGCTCACCCAGGGACGTAGGCAATCAGCCCCAGCATTTT. Translation: CASSPRDVGNQPQHF.